This entry features one TCR beta chain sequence. Vbeta (60) and Jbeta (13) primers were used in the PCR. Using immunoSEQ multiplex PCR, the repertoire was profiled, and TCRdb retains in-frame clones only, with some absent. The specimen's table records 200,000 to 250,000 clones. This entry is derived from a study of cytomegalovirus exposure and HLA in healthy donors. CDR3 length: 16 residues. From germline, CDR1 is ENHRY and CDR2 SYGVKD. J was trimmed by 6 bases and V by 6 bases; bases with no gene match: 13. The sequence was obtained from a girl aged 2 to 10 in good health and CMV-seropositive. The chain couples TRBV10-3 to TRBJ1-2; TRBD1 matches 10 bases. Specimen: PBMCs. CDR3 in amino acids: CAIRGTGDPPWDGYTF. Written as DNA, the CDR3 is TGTGCCATCAGAGGGACAGGGGACCCTCCCTGGGATGGCTACACCTTC.